These 24 T cell receptor beta chains were all obtained from the same sample, sequenced in a study of persistence of HIV-infected CD4 T cells. Nonspecific anti-CD3/anti-CD28 bead stimulation represents the broad CD4+ T cell repertoire. Sorting selected CD4+ T cells upregulating both CD40 ligand and CD69. Sequencing used immunoSEQ version 4 in survey mode. Clones were sequenced by immunoSEQ multiplex PCR, and TCRdb holds only the in-frame ones, with some missing. The table records roughly 43,000 clones, roughly 90% of them present only once. Their antigens remain unidentified. Source: CD4+ T cells sorted from PBMCs after 18-hour stimulation, taken from a patient who received antiretroviral therapy. The receptors shown here come from an adult man with HIV who was CMV-seropositive.

The rearrangement joins TRBV2 to TRBJ1-4; the D gene is possibly TRBD1 (6 bases). The CDR3 contains 14 residues. V was shortened by 8 bases and J by 4 bases, with 14 bases between the two germline ends. Germline V lookup: CDR1 SNHLY, CDR2 FYNNEI. CDR3 DNA: TGTGCCAGCCGCCGACAGGTCCTTAATGAAAAACTGTTTTTT. Its translation: CASRRQVLNEKLFF.

CDR3 residues: CASSQASREGRRAFF. The CDR3 bases are TGTGCCAGCAGCCAAGCCAGTCGGGAGGGGCGTAGAGCTTTCTTT. This chain connects TRBV4-2 to TRBJ1-1, with a weak D call TRBD1 (5 bases). The CDR3 contains 15 residues. Germline V gene sequence: CDR1 LGHNA, CDR2 YNFKEQ. V was clipped by 1 base and J by 10 bases, with 19 bases between them.

This clone was seen a few times. The chain carries TRBV4-1 and TRBJ1-5; no firm D call. This CDR3 is built from 13 residues. CDR1 and CDR2 from the germline V gene are MGHRA and YSYEKL. The V end was cut by 0 bases, the J end by 4 bases, with 4 bases between. The CDR3 DNA follows: TGCGCCAGCAGCCAAGAACCAAATCAGCCCCAGCATTTT. Residues: CASSQEPNQPQHF.

As for this clone: Other DNA sequences in this sample translate to the same CDR3. The rearrangement uses TRBV5-1 and TRBJ1-2, with D uncertain. The V end was cut by 4 bases, the J end by 2 bases, with 15 bases between. Germline V CDR1 and CDR2: SGHRS, YFSETQ. The CDR3 is made up of 15 amino acids. The chain's CDR3 is CASSLSPGSNYGYTF. Written as DNA, the CDR3 is TGCGCCAGCAGCCTGAGTCCGGGATCGAACTATGGCTACACCTTC.

The chain has TRBV6-6 and TRBJ1-3, with 8 bases identical to TRBD1. The CDR3 has 14 residues. Per the germline V gene, CDR1 is MNHNY and CDR2 is SVGAGI (reference sequence). J gave up 4 bases and V 4 bases, and 3 bases lay outside the gene matches. The CDR3 DNA reads as TGTGCCAGCAGTTCGGGACAGGTCGGAAACACCATATATTTT. Protein product: CASSSGQVGNTIYF.

The rearrangement links TRBV18 to TRBJ1-1; D perhaps matches TRBD1 (6 bases). This CDR3 has 14 amino acids. The V gene's germline CDR1 is KGHSH and CDR2 LQKENI. Trimming removed 7 bases from V and 5 bases from J, with 17 bases in between. The CDR3 DNA follows: TGTGCCAGCTGCCCCCTGGGGGGCGCGACTGAAGCTTTCTTT. It yields the protein CASCPLGGATEAFF.

This chain uses TRBV15 with TRBJ2-5; TRBD1 agrees at 9 bases. Looked up from germline, CDR1 is LNHNV and CDR2 is YYDKDF (reference sequence). The CDR3 totals 14 residues. The ends lost 3 bases at V and 2 bases at J; junction bases unmatched: 1. CDR3 region: CATSRDRGQETQYF. CDR3 coding DNA: TGTGCCACCAGCAGGGACAGGGGTCAAGAGACCCAGTACTTC.

The rearrangement joins TRBV6-1 to TRBJ1-1; a possible D gene is TRBD1 (5 bases). The CDR3 has 16 residues. The V end lost 4 bases, the J end lost 1 base, and 16 bases lay between the germline ends. CDR1 MNHNS and CDR2 SASEGT come from the germline V gene. The CDR3 here is CASSGMPRQKNTEAFF. Here the CDR3 DNA reads TGTGCCAGCAGTGGTATGCCTCGACAGAAGAACACTGAAGCTTTCTTT.

The V and J genes are TRBV11-2 and TRBJ1-3; D perhaps matches TRBD1 (5 bases). Per the germline V gene, CDR1 is SGHAT and CDR2 is FQNNGV. V was pared by 0 bases and J by 8 bases, with 11 bases between. CDR3 length: 14 residues. In DNA, the CDR3 is TGTGCCAGCAGCTTAGAGATCGAGGGGCACACCATATATTTT. Translating it yields CASSLEIEGHTIYF.

The J gene is TRBJ1-5, the V gene TRBV7-2; the D is unclear. V dropped 2 bases and J dropped 6 bases, with 17 bases sitting between them. This CDR3 spans 16 amino acids. CDR1 is SGHTA, CDR2 FQGNSA, per germline. The DNA of the CDR3 is TGTGCCAGCAGCTTAAGTGCCCGGCGATCTGGTCAGCCCCAGCATTTT. It yields the protein CASSLSARRSGQPQHF.

As to this clone: The same CDR3 also results from other DNA sequences found in this sample. The chain couples TRBV7-3 to TRBJ2-3, with a possible D match to TRBD2 (5 bases). This CDR3 spans 14 amino acids. Germline loops: CDR1 SGHTA, CDR2 FQGTGA. V lost 4 bases and J lost 0, with 8 bases in between. The CDR3 DNA sequence: TGTGCCAGCAGCTCAGGACTGAGCACAGATACGCAGTATTTT. This encodes CASSSGLSTDTQYF.

This rearrangement joins TRBV7-2 to TRBJ1-6; D not resolved. Germline values: CDR1 SGHTA, CDR2 FQGNSA. The CDR3 is 14 amino acids. The ends were cut back, 5 bases at V and 7 bases at J, with 12 bases in the middle. CDR3 bases: TGTGCCAGCAGCCAACGAGTAAGGAATTCACCCCTCCACTTT. Its protein product is CASSQRVRNSPLHF.

The gene calls are TRBV5-1 and TRBJ1-5; tentatively, D is TRBD1 (5 bases). From germline, CDR1 is SGHRS and CDR2 YFSETQ. Between the trimmed V and J ends, which lost 0 bases and 4 bases, there was a span of 14 bases. There are 16 residues in the CDR3. CDR3 sequence reads: CASSLDGQGGNQPQHF. The DNA for the CDR3 is TGCGCCAGCAGCTTGGACGGGCAGGGAGGGAATCAGCCCCAGCATTTT. Drawing the rest from reference TRBV5-1 and TRBJ1-5, the complete variable domain is KAGVTQTPRYLIKTRGQQVTLSCSPISGHRSVSWYQQTPGQGLQFLFEYFSETQRNKGNFPGRFSGRQFSNSRSEMNVSTLELGDSALYLCASSLDGQGGNQPQHFGDGTRLSIL.

The chain recombines TRBV18 with TRBJ1-4; 9 bases match TRBD1. Per the germline V gene, CDR1 is KGHSH and CDR2 is LQKENI. The ends lost 3 bases at V and 3 bases at J; junction bases unmatched: 8. The CDR3 is 17 residues long. The CDR3 spells CASSPYGTGIPNEKLFF. CDR3 coding DNA: TGTGCCAGCTCACCTTATGGGACAGGGATCCCTAATGAAAAACTGTTTTTT.

The chain joins TRBV28 to TRBJ2-5; 8 nucleotides align to TRBD1. CDR1 is MDHEN and CDR2 is SYDVKM in the germline V gene. This CDR3 region has 14 residues. Unmatched junction bases numbered 6, after V lost 6 bases and J lost 3 bases. CDR3 DNA sequence: TGTGCCAGCAGGATGGACAGGGCTGAAGAGACCCAGTACTTC. Encoded protein: CASRMDRAEETQYF.

The DNA of the CDR3 is TGTGCCAGCAGCATGGACAGGTCCTACGAGCAGTACTTC. Protein product: CASSMDRSYEQYF. This chain uses TRBV21-1 with TRBJ2-7; the DNA was not compared with TRBD1, the D call given in the table. TRBV21-1 is reported as a pseudogene. CDR3 length: 13 amino acids.

The V and J genes are TRBV4-1 and TRBJ2-4; no clear D. The CDR3 consists of 17 residues. Germline-derived CDR1 and CDR2 are MGHRA and YSYEKL. The V gene lost 0 bases and the J gene lost 0 bases, with 12 bases spanning the gap. The CDR3 here is CASSQDSTMLAKNIQYF. The CDR3 DNA reads as TGCGCCAGCAGCCAAGATAGTACGATGCTAGCCAAAAACATTCAGTACTTC.

The chain joins TRBV9 to TRBJ2-2; 9 bases are a match to TRBD2. The CDR3 has 15 amino acids. The J segment lost 0 bases and the V segment lost 7 bases, leaving 4 bases of the junction unmatched. Germline-derived CDR1 and CDR2 are SGDLS and YYNGEE. In DNA form, the CDR3 reads TGTGCCAGCGGAGCGGGGGGAGCGAACACCGGGGAGCTGTTTTTT. Translated, it gives CASGAGGANTGELFF. Together with reference TRBV9 and TRBJ2-2, the CDR3 gives the full variable domain: DSGVTQTPKHLITATGQRVTLRCSPRSGDLSVYWYQQSLDQGLQFLIQYYNGEERAKGNILERFSAQQFPDLHSELNLSSLELGDSALYFCASGAGGANTGELFFGEGSRLTVL.

The chain uses TRBV5-1 and TRBJ2-3, with D perhaps matching TRBD1 or TRBD2 (5 bases each). V shed 2 bases and J shed 2 bases, with 15 bases lying between them. The CDR3 covers 16 residues. The germline gives CDR1 SGHRS, CDR2 YFSETQ. The CDR3 here is CASSLGRGLYTDTQYF. In nucleotides, the CDR3 is TGCGCCAGCAGCTTAGGACGGGGCCTATACACAGATACGCAGTATTTT.

The rearrangement uses TRBV28 and TRBJ2-7, with 8 positions matching TRBD1. CDR3 length: 15 amino acids. Germline lookup yields CDR1 MDHEN and CDR2 SYDVKM. With 3 bases clipped from V and 2 bases from J, the junction kept 6 bases outside the gene matches. The CDR3 DNA reads as TGTGCCAGCAGTTTTCCGGGACAGGCTACCTACGAGCAGTACTTC. Translated: CASSFPGQATYEQYF.

The chain links TRBV25-1 to TRBJ1-2; the D is unclear. This CDR3 has 13 amino acids. Trimming took off 4 bases at V and 4 bases at J, with 10 bases between the two ends. Germline CDR1 and CDR2: MGHDK and SYGVNS. Here the CDR3 DNA reads TGTGCCAGCAGTGGCAACACAGTCTATGGCTACACCTTC. It is translated as CASSGNTVYGYTF.

The chain is built from TRBV11-3 and TRBJ2-1, with TRBD2 as a possible D gene (7 bases). Germline V gene data show CDR1 as SGHNT and CDR2 as YENEEA. The V end was cut by 8 bases, the J end by 1 base, with 18 bases between. This CDR3 region has 16 residues. CDR3 residues: CASSLRGGTSYNEQFF. The CDR3 DNA reads TGTGCCAGCTCTTTGAGGGGGGGGACGTCCTACAATGAGCAGTTCTTC.

The chain has TRBV6-5 and TRBJ1-2; the match to TRBD1 covers 7 bases. There are 15 residues in the CDR3. J was trimmed by 2 bases and V by 0 bases; bases with no gene match: 3. Germline CDR1 and CDR2: MNHEY and SVGAGI. The CDR3 nucleotides read TGTGCCAGCAGTTACTCCGCAGGGGGGAACTATGGCTACACCTTC. This codes for CASSYSAGGNYGYTF.

The chain uses TRBV7-7 and TRBJ2-2; D could derive from TRBD1 or TRBD2 (6 bases each). The V end lost 2 bases, the J end lost 6 bases, and 10 bases lay between the germline ends. Germline V gene lookup returns CDR1 SSHAT and CDR2 FNYEAQ (reference sequence). The CDR3 loop spans 14 amino acids. In nucleotides, the CDR3 is TGTGCCAGCAGCTTAAAAGGGGGGCCCGGGGAGCTGTTTTTT. This sequence encodes CASSLKGGPGELFF. The variable domain in full, with the rest retrieved from reference TRBV7-7 and TRBJ2-2, is GAGVSQSPRYKVTKRGQDVTLRCDPISSHATLYWYQQALGQGPEFLTYFNYEAQPDKSGLPSDRFSAERPEGSISTLTIQRTEQRDSAMYRCASSLKGGPGELFFGEGSRLTVL.